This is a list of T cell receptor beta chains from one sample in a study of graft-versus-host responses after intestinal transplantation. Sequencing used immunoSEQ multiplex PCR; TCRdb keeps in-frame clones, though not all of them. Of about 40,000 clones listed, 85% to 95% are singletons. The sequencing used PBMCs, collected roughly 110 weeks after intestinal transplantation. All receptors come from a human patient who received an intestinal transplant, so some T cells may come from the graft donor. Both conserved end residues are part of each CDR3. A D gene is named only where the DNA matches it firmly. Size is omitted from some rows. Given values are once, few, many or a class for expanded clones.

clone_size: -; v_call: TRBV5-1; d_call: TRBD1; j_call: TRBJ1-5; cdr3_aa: CASSLGDRVNQPQHF; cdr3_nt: TGCGCCAGCAGCTTGGGGGACAGGGTCAATCAGCCCCAACATTTT
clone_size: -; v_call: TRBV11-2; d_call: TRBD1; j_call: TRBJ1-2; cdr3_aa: CASSPDRDYGYTF; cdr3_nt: TGTGCCAGCAGCCCGGACAGGGACTATGGCTACACCTTC
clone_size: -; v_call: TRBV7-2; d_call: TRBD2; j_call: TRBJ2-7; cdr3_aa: CASSGGAYEQYF; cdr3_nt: TGTGCCAGCAGCGGGGGGGCCTACGAGCAGTACTTC
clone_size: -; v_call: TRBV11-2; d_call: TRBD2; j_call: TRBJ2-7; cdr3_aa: CASSSSGSSYEQYF; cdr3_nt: TGTGCCAGCAGCTCTAGCGGGAGCTCCTACGAGCAGTACTTC
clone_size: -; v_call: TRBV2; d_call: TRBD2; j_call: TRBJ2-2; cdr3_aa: CASSEWGSGRSTGELFF; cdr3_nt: TGTGCCAGCAGTGAATGGGGTAGCGGGAGGTCCACCGGGGAGCTGTTTTTT
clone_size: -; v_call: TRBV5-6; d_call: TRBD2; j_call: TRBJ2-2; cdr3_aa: CASSLPGLAGGPNTGELFF; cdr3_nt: TGTGCCAGCAGCTTACCGGGACTAGCGGGAGGGCCGAACACCGGGGAGCTGTTTTTT
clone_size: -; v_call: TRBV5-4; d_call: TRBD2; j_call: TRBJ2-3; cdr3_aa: CASSLVGGGAGNTQYF; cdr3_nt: TGTGCCAGCAGCTTGGTGGGCGGGGGGGCCGGGAATACGCAGTATTTT
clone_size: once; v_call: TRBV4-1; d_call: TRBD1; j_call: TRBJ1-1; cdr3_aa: CASSLGQGNTEAFF; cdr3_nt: TGCGCCAGCAGCCTTGGACAGGGGAACACTGAAGCTTTCTTT
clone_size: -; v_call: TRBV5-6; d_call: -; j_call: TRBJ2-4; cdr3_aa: CASSLSGAVKNIQYF; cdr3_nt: TGTGCCAGCAGCTTGTCGGGGGCAGTCAAAAACATTCAGTACTTC
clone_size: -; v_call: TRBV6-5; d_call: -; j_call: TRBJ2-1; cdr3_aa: CASSPYGGEQFF; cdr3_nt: TGTGCCAGCAGTCCTTACGGAGGAGAGCAGTTCTTC
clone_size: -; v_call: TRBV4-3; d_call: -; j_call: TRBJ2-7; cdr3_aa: CASSHDQSYEQYF; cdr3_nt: TGCGCCAGCAGCCACGATCAGAGCTACGAGCAGTACTTC